This paragraph covers one T cell receptor (beta chain) sequence. The antigen remains undetermined. Genomic DNA served as template for TCR beta VDJ and CDR3 profiling. Via MiXCR, TCRdb re-called the reads, giving one row per CDR3 protein. The data contain fewer than 300,000 distinct CDR3 sequences, about 80% of them singletons. An expansion of CD8+CD57+ cells by flow cytometry had been shown in patients chosen for sequencing. The sample belongs to a study of CD8+CD57+ T cells in acquired aplastic anemia. Looking at the study overall: DNA recovered from sorted CD4+ and CD8+ cells had a mean of 3.2 ug. The study, taken as a whole, reports: A significant difference in CD8+ Simpson's diversity between patients and controls was not found.

V lost 5 bases to trimming and J lost 11 bases, with 26 bases between them. Germline V gene sequence: CDR1 SGHVS, CDR2 FQNEAQ. The CDR3 has 16 residues. Sequenced input: sorted CD4+, CD8+, or CD8+CD57+ T cells (not recorded which) from PBMCs. This chain joins TRBV7-8 and TRBJ2-3, with D perhaps matching TRBD1 or TRBD2 (5 bases each). This TCR came from a human donor with aplastic anemia. The CDR3 region is CASSVGAGTTAFRQYF. In DNA, the CDR3 is TGTGCCAGCAGCGTAGGGGCAGGGACGACCGCATTTAGGCAGTATTTT.